These T cell receptor beta chains were read from a single sample in a study of blood T cells in healthy people across ages. One entry per CDR3 protein, called by TCRdb with MiXCR from the 5' RACE reads. This sample carries 1.5 million to 2 million distinct CDR3 sequences, 28% of them seen once, and the ten largest clones take less than 9.5%. Sequencing was performed on blood. The receptors derive from a woman aged 25 to 45 in good health. Each CDR3 is given with its conserved first and last residue. The order of the fields is J gene, D gene, clone size, V gene, CDR3 DNA, CDR3 protein. The D gene is left open where the match is weak. Clone size is shown for a subset of rows, as once, few, many or a class of expanded clone.

J: TRBJ1-1; D: -; size: -; V: TRBV3-1; DNA: TGTGCCAGCAGCCAATCAGGCAGCCTCGGCACTGAAGCTTTCTTT; CDR3: CASSQSGSLGTEAFF
J: TRBJ1-1; D: -; size: few; V: TRBV7-9; DNA: TGTGCCAGTTCGGAGAACTTGAACACTGAAGCTTTCTTT; CDR3: CASSENLNTEAFF
J: TRBJ2-1; D: -; size: -; V: TRBV7-9; DNA: TGTGCCAGCAGCTTAGCCTCCCCGGGAGTGTCGCACAATGAGCAGTTCTTC; CDR3: CASSLASPGVSHNEQFF
J: TRBJ1-1; D: TRBD1; size: few; V: TRBV12-3/TRBV12-4; DNA: TGTGCCAGCAGTCCTGGACAGGGACGGATGAACACTGAAGCTTTCTTT; CDR3: CASSPGQGRMNTEAFF
J: TRBJ2-7; D: TRBD1; size: many; V: TRBV2; DNA: TGTGCCAGCAGTGAATCGCCCGGACAGGGCTACGAGCAGTACTTC; CDR3: CASSESPGQGYEQYF
J: TRBJ1-1; D: -; size: few; V: TRBV20-1; DNA: TGCAGTGCTAGAGCTACAGGTTCCGGTGAAGCTTTCTTT; CDR3: CSARATGSGEAFF
J: TRBJ1-5; D: -; size: few; V: TRBV29-1; DNA: TGCAGCGCCGTGTGGGGCCCCCTGGGGCCCCAGCATTTT; CDR3: CSAVWGPLGPQHF
J: TRBJ2-7; D: -; size: -; V: TRBV12-3/TRBV12-4; DNA: TGTGCCAGCCGGTACCGTGGGGAAGCCTACGAGCAGTACTTC; CDR3: CASRYRGEAYEQYF
J: TRBJ2-7; D: TRBD1; size: few; V: TRBV4-1; DNA: TGCGCCAGCAGCCAAAGACAGGGGGCATACGAGCAGTACTTC; CDR3: CASSQRQGAYEQYF
J: TRBJ1-1; D: TRBD1; size: once; V: TRBV2; DNA: TGTGCCAGTAGGCAGACAGGGGTTAACACTGAAGCTTTCTTT; CDR3: CASRQTGVNTEAFF
J: TRBJ2-1; D: -; size: few; V: TRBV20-1; DNA: TGCAGTGCTAGAGACCCGATATTGGGAGGATACTACAATGAGCGGTTCTTC; CDR3: CSARDPILGGYYNERFF
J: TRBJ1-4; D: -; size: -; V: TRBV2; DNA: TGTGCCAGCAGTGAAGAGTACCCCGTGGAGGAAAAACTGTTTTTT; CDR3: CASSEEYPVEEKLFF
J: TRBJ2-5; D: -; size: few; V: TRBV7-2; DNA: TGTGCCAGCAGCTTAAGCGTTTTAGGAGAGACCCAGTACTTC; CDR3: CASSLSVLGETQYF
J: TRBJ2-1; D: TRBD2; size: many; V: TRBV19; DNA: TGTGCCAGTAGTTGGCGGGAGACACACAATGAGCAGTTCTTC; CDR3: CASSWRETHNEQFF
J: TRBJ2-1; D: -; size: -; V: TRBV4-3; DNA: TGCGCCAGCAGCCAAGACCTGGATCCTGGAAGCTCCTACAATGAGCAGTTCTTC; CDR3: CASSQDLDPGSSYNEQFF
J: TRBJ1-2; D: -; size: few; V: TRBV20-1; DNA: TGCAGTGCTTGGGTGGGAGATGGCTCCTATGGCTACACCTTC; CDR3: CSAWVGDGSYGYTF
J: TRBJ2-3; D: -; size: few; V: TRBV7-2; DNA: TGTGCCAGCAGCTCTATAGCTGCTAGCACAGATACGCAGTATTTT; CDR3: CASSSIAASTDTQYF
J: TRBJ2-1; D: -; size: many; V: TRBV12-3/TRBV12-4; DNA: TGTGCCAGCAGCCAATTGACAGGATCAGCCAATGAGCAGTTCTTC; CDR3: CASSQLTGSANEQFF
J: TRBJ2-7; D: TRBD2; size: -; V: TRBV6-1; DNA: TGTGCCAGCAGCCTATCCGCGGGGGTTACCTACGAGCAGTACTTC; CDR3: CASSLSAGVTYEQYF
J: TRBJ2-1; D: -; size: -; V: TRBV18; DNA: TGTGCCAGCTCCCCCGGGACTCCCAGTGAGCAGTTCTTC; CDR3: CASSPGTPSEQFF
J: TRBJ2-1; D: -; size: few; V: TRBV29-1; DNA: TGCAGCGTTGAACTCCCGGGGCCGTCCTACAATGAGCAGTTCTTC; CDR3: CSVELPGPSYNEQFF
J: TRBJ1-1; D: -; size: few; V: TRBV19; DNA: TGTGCCAGTAGTATCACAATCTTAGGCACTGAAGCTTTCTTT; CDR3: CASSITILGTEAFF
J: TRBJ1-2; D: TRBD1; size: -; V: TRBV20-1; DNA: TGCAGTGCCTGGGACAGATCTAACTATGGCTACACCTTC; CDR3: CSAWDRSNYGYTF
J: TRBJ1-4; D: TRBD1; size: -; V: TRBV4-1; DNA: TGCGCCAGCAGCACTTCATGGCCTACAGGGGACAAACTGTTTTTT; CDR3: CASSTSWPTGDKLFF
J: TRBJ1-4; D: TRBD1; size: once; V: TRBV5-5; DNA: TGTGCCAGCAGCTTGATCTGGGGACAGGGGGAAAAACTGTTTTTT; CDR3: CASSLIWGQGEKLFF
J: TRBJ2-3; D: -; size: few; V: TRBV9; DNA: TGTGCCAGCAGCGCCACCCCGCTAGATACGCAGTATTTT; CDR3: CASSATPLDTQYF
J: TRBJ2-1; D: -; size: -; V: TRBV11-3; DNA: TGTGCCAGCAGCTCACCCAGGGGTACAAACCGGAATGAGCAGTTCTTC; CDR3: CASSSPRGTNRNEQFF
J: TRBJ2-5; D: -; size: few; V: TRBV4-1; DNA: TGCGCCAGCAGCCAAGTGTGGACAGATAAAGAGACCCAGTACTTC; CDR3: CASSQVWTDKETQYF
J: TRBJ2-7; D: -; size: -; V: TRBV3-1; DNA: TGTGCCAGCAGCCCGTCCCCCCGGGTCTCCTACGAGCAGTACTTC; CDR3: CASSPSPRVSYEQYF
J: TRBJ1-6; D: -; size: -; V: TRBV7-6; DNA: TGTACCAGCAGCTTAGCCGGGGCATATTCACCCCTCCACTTT; CDR3: CTSSLAGAYSPLHF
J: TRBJ2-7; D: -; size: -; V: TRBV12-3/TRBV12-4; DNA: TGTGCCAGCAGAAGGTCAGGTTACGAGCAGTACTTC; CDR3: CASRRSGYEQYF
J: TRBJ2-5; D: -; size: -; V: TRBV14; DNA: TGTGCCAGCAGCCCCTTTGTGAGGACTAGGACAGGAGGGAAGACCCAGTACTTC; CDR3: CASSPFVRTRTGGKTQYF
J: TRBJ1-2; D: -; size: -; V: TRBV5-1; DNA: TGCGCCAGCAGCCCATGGACGGGGGCAAGGGATGGCTACACCTTC; CDR3: CASSPWTGARDGYTF
J: TRBJ2-7; D: -; size: few; V: TRBV7-9; DNA: TGTGCCAGCAGCTTAGATCTGGAGAGTGAGCAGTACTTC; CDR3: CASSLDLESEQYF
J: TRBJ1-5; D: -; size: -; V: TRBV12-5; DNA: TGTGCTAGCCTACCACCCGGGGCAAGCAATCAGCCCCAGCATTTT; CDR3: CASLPPGASNQPQHF
J: TRBJ2-3; D: TRBD2; size: many; V: TRBV20-1; DNA: TGCAGTGCTAGTCTAGCGGGAGGACCGGGTGATACGCAGTATTTT; CDR3: CSASLAGGPGDTQYF
J: TRBJ2-1; D: TRBD2; size: many; V: TRBV6-2/TRBV6-3; DNA: TGTGCCAGCAGTACGGGACTAGGGCGCCGTGAGCAGTTCTTC; CDR3: CASSTGLGRREQFF
J: TRBJ1-1; D: -; size: -; V: TRBV5-5; DNA: TGTGCCACCAGAATTTCTGAGGACACTGAAGCTTTCTTT; CDR3: CATRISEDTEAFF
J: TRBJ1-2; D: -; size: -; V: TRBV2; DNA: TGTGCCAGCAGGGAGCGCAGAGCCGATGGCTACACCTTC; CDR3: CASRERRADGYTF
J: TRBJ2-2; D: -; size: -; V: TRBV4-3; DNA: TGCGCCAGCAGCCAAGAGGTGGGAGGGAACACCGGGGAGCTGTTTTTT; CDR3: CASSQEVGGNTGELFF
J: TRBJ1-1; D: -; size: few; V: TRBV20-1; DNA: TGCAGTGCACAATCTGATCAGGGGTCGAGTACTGAAGCTTTCTTT; CDR3: CSAQSDQGSSTEAFF
J: TRBJ2-1; D: TRBD2; size: few; V: TRBV5-1; DNA: TGCGCCAGCAGCCCCGGGGGGGGCCAGGAGCAGTTCTTC; CDR3: CASSPGGGQEQFF
J: TRBJ2-1; D: TRBD2; size: -; V: TRBV7-3; DNA: TGTGCCAGCGGCTCCACTAGCGGGGAATACAATGAGCAGTTCTTC; CDR3: CASGSTSGEYNEQFF
J: TRBJ2-3; D: -; size: few; V: TRBV29-1; DNA: TGCAGCGTCCTAAGGAATAGACGGAGCACAGATACGCAGTATTTT; CDR3: CSVLRNRRSTDTQYF
J: TRBJ1-6; D: -; size: -; V: TRBV21-1; DNA: TGTGCCGGCAGTTCATCCGCTACCAAGGGTAATTCACCCCTCCACTTT; CDR3: CAGSSSATKGNSPLHF
J: TRBJ2-7; D: -; size: -; V: TRBV28; DNA: TGTGCGGCCAGCAGTTCCAGGCTTTACGAGCAGTACTTC; CDR3: CAASSSRLYEQYF
J: TRBJ2-6; D: -; size: many; V: TRBV3-1; DNA: TGTGCCAGCAGCCAAGTTACGGGCATGAGGGCCAACGTCCTGACTTTC; CDR3: CASSQVTGMRANVLTF
J: TRBJ2-1; D: TRBD2; size: -; V: TRBV20-1; DNA: TGCAGTGCTGGAGGGGAGGGTAAGCGGATTAGCTCCTACAATGAGCAGTTCTTC; CDR3: CSAGGEGKRISSYNEQFF
J: TRBJ1-6; D: -; size: few; V: TRBV6-5; DNA: TGTGCCAGCGCCCAATATAATTCACCCCTCCACTTT; CDR3: CASAQYNSPLHF
J: TRBJ2-4; D: -; size: many; V: TRBV29-1; DNA: TGCAGCGTTTGGTGGGGAGCGGAAAACATTCAGTACTTC; CDR3: CSVWWGAENIQYF
J: TRBJ1-1; D: -; size: -; V: TRBV6-5; DNA: TGTGCCAGCAGGCTCGAGGGAAACACTGAAGCTTTCTTT; CDR3: CASRLEGNTEAFF
J: TRBJ1-2; D: TRBD1; size: -; V: TRBV29-1; DNA: TGCAGCGTTGTCGTCCAGGGGGGCGATGGCTACACCTTC; CDR3: CSVVVQGGDGYTF
J: TRBJ1-2; D: -; size: -; V: TRBV7-2; DNA: TGTGCCAGCAGCTTAGAGACGCTCGGAGGCTACACCTTC; CDR3: CASSLETLGGYTF
J: TRBJ2-5; D: TRBD1; size: -; V: TRBV4-1; DNA: TGCGCCAGCAGCCGAAGGCCGGGACAGGGCCAAGAGACCCAGTACTTC; CDR3: CASSRRPGQGQETQYF